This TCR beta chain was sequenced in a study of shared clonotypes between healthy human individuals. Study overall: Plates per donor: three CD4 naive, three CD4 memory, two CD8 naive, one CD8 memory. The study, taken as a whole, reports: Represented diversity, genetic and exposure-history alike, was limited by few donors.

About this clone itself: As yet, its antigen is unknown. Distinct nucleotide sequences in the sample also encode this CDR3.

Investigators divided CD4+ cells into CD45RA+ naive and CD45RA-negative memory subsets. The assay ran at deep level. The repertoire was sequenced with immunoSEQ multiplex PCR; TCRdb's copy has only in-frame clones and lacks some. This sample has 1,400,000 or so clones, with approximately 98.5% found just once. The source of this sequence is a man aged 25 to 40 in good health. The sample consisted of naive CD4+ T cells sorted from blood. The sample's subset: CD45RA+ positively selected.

CDR3 protein: CAISESRYEQYF. CDR3 DNA: TGTGCCATCAGTGAGTCGAGGTACGAGCAGTACTTC. The rearrangement links TRBV10-3 to TRBJ2-7; D is ambiguous. From germline, CDR1 is ENHRY and CDR2 SYGVKD. CDR3 length: 12 residues. Trimming shortened V by 0 bases and J by 4 bases, and 4 bases separated the two germline ends.